This T cell receptor (beta chain) was identified in a study of blood T cell repertoires in COVID-19 (dated by TCRdb to between 2020 and 2021). For context, the study as a whole: Collaborator samples came from the United States, Italy and Spain and covered acute and convalescent phases of COVID-19. Where HLA class I and class II types were available, the types were taken from metadata supplied by the sample provider, not from assay-based typing. The samples were drawn from two sources: the first 160 participants of the ongoing ImmuneRACE study, and 1,000 to 1,500 subjects contributed by 6 global collaborators. The dataset comprised deeply sampled blood TCRbeta repertoires from subjects exposed to, actively infected with, or recovered from COVID-19. The material from the prospective study consisted of cDNA or gDNA derived from T cells, B-cell-depleted T cells, or PBMCs. Sample metadata almost always included a de-identified subject ID, COVID-19 status, age in years and sex. The repertoires were released in a freely available public database intended as a resource for research on the immune response to SARS-CoV-2.

One collaborating source in Seattle enrolled patients during active infection and followed them longitudinally through the course of disease. Whole blood was collected in K2EDTA tubes by collaborating institutions according to the institutions' own protocols. For TCRbeta analysis, collaborator samples were shipped as frozen whole blood, as isolated PBMCs, or as DNA extracted from either sample type. With regard to this clone: This receptor's antigen is unknown. Per-nucleotide qualities are absent, and no much larger clonotype sits a single base away.

For CDR1 and CDR2, the germline V gene lists MNHEY and SVGEGT. V lost 6 bases and J lost 3 bases; the stretch between them is 15 bases long. The CDR3, cysteine through phenylalanine, is 14 amino acids long. The retained sequence is limited to the CDR3, 42 bases, with the frame set at the first base. The immunoSEQ Assay, a bias-controlled multiplex PCR, was used to amplify TCRbeta CDR3 regions from genomic DNA. The original pipeline was this. The number of nucleated cells in each sample was estimated from the amplification of reference gene primers within the assay. To quantify the absolute abundance of each unique TCRbeta CDR3 rearrangement, sequence reads were collapsed and filtered. For each sample, productive Simpson clonality was calculated as the square root of Simpson's diversity index across productive rearrangements. This is the immuneACCESS table as TCRdb keeps it, with only in-frame sequences that have V and J called. A part of the clones is gone; compared with another copy, unresolved V genes explain less than half, and the rest is unexplained. The DNA was the basis for D and trimming; V, J and clone size are from that table. The table for this sample lists fewer than 400,000 clones; about 90% of them were counted only once. The leading ten clones occupy approximately 1.8% of the sample.

Points the paper makes about the study in general: The quantity of clinical and demographic metadata differed by source and by participant and was supplied without curation.

In this chain, TRBV6-2 or TRBV6-3 is recombined with TRBJ2-7; the D gene is perhaps TRBD1, on 5 matching bases. The sequence was collected from a woman in her 30s with COVID-19, enrolled during active disease. Sequenced material: peripheral blood. Here the CDR3 is given as CASSRYDSYYEQYF. The DNA reads as follows: TGTGCCAGCAGCCGGTACGACAGTTACTACGAGCAGTACTTC.